These T cell receptor beta chains were read from a single sample in a study of blood T cell repertoires in COVID-19. The assay was immunoSEQ multiplex PCR, and TCRdb's table has in-frame clones only and misses some. Of roughly 220,000 clones in the sample, around 84% were seen once. Input material: peripheral blood. Receptors originate from a man at least 80 years old with acute or convalescent COVID-19. Both conserved end residues are part of each CDR3. The order of the fields is D gene, V gene, J gene, clone size, CDR3 DNA, CDR3 protein. The D gene is left open where the match is weak. Some rows mark clone size as missing; the rest say once, few, many or name a class of expanded clone.

>TRBD2|TRBV6-6|TRBJ2-3|few
TGTGCCACGAGACCTAGCGGGGGCACAGATACGCAGTATTTT
CATRPSGGTDTQYF
>.|TRBV18|TRBJ2-2|few
TGTGCCAGCTCACTGGGCGGTACAGGCCGCACCGGGGAGCTGTTTTTT
CASSLGGTGRTGELFF
>.|TRBV7-3|TRBJ2-2|.
TGTGCCAGCAGCTTAACTAGCGCCAAACCTATCGGGGAGCTGTTTTTT
CASSLTSAKPIGELFF
>TRBD1|TRBV19|TRBJ1-4|.
TGTGCCAGTAGAACAGGGGGCGCGGCGACTAATGAAAAACTGTTTTTT
CASRTGGAATNEKLFF
>.|TRBV7-2|TRBJ2-1|.
TGTGCCAGCAGCCCGACTATCCAATCCTACAATGAGCAGTTCTTC
CASSPTIQSYNEQFF
>TRBD1|TRBV5-3|TRBJ2-2|.
TGTGCCAGAAGCTTGAGTCAGGGGGCACGCACCGGGGAGCTGTTTTTT
CARSLSQGARTGELFF
>.|TRBV19|TRBJ2-2|.
TGTGCCAGTAGTAAGCCAGGGGGGCGAACCGGGGAGCTGTTTTTT
CASSKPGGRTGELFF
>TRBD1|TRBV7-3|TRBJ2-5|.
TGTGCCAGCAGCCTCACAGGGGGCCAAGAGACCCAGTACTTC
CASSLTGGQETQYF
>TRBD2|TRBV5-1|TRBJ2-5|.
TGCGCCAGCAGCTTGGGACAGATAGCGGGCTACCAAGAGACCCAGTACTTC
CASSLGQIAGYQETQYF
>TRBD2|TRBV7-9|TRBJ2-1|.
TGTGCCAGCAGCTCCCAGACTAGCGGGAGTTACAATGAGCAGTTCTTC
CASSSQTSGSYNEQFF
>TRBD1|TRBV24-1|TRBJ1-5|.
TGTGCCACCAGTGATGCCGGGACAGACACGTATAGCAATCAGCCCCAGCATTTT
CATSDAGTDTYSNQPQHF
>TRBD2|TRBV6-4|TRBJ2-6|.
TGTGCCAGCAGTGTCTCCTCCCGGGACACTGGGACTAGCGGGAGACCTGGGGCCAACGTCCTGACTTTC
CASSVSSRDTGTSGRPGANVLTF
>TRBD1|TRBV6-5|TRBJ2-3|.
TGTGCCAGCACCGGGACAGGGGGTTTTTCCGATACGCAGTATTTT
CASTGTGGFSDTQYF
>.|TRBV6-5|TRBJ1-1|.
TGTGCCAGCAGTTACTCGAGGAGAAACACTGAAGCTTTCTTT
CASSYSRRNTEAFF
>TRBD2|TRBV5-6|TRBJ2-7|.
TGTGCCAGCAGCAACCCCCCCCTAGCGGGTGATCCCAACTACGAGCAGTACTTC
CASSNPPLAGDPNYEQYF
>TRBD1|TRBV7-6|TRBJ2-5|once
TGTGCCAGCAGCCCAGGGACAGGGGGCCCTCAGGCCCAGTACTTC
CASSPGTGGPQAQYF
>.|TRBV10-3|TRBJ1-1|once
TGTGCCATCAGTGTCGGGGGATCCAACACTGAAGCTTTCTTT
CAISVGGSNTEAFF
>.|TRBV7-3|TRBJ2-2|.
TGTGCCAGCAGCTTGCAGGGGCCGAACACCGGGGAGCTGTTTTTT
CASSLQGPNTGELFF
>TRBD2|TRBV7-7|TRBJ2-2|.
TGTGCTAGCAGCTCATCCGGGACTAGCGGAATTAACACCGGGGAGCTGTTTTTT
CASSSSGTSGINTGELFF
>.|TRBV6-4|TRBJ1-1|.
TGTGCCAGCACCACCCAGGCAGGGAACACTGAAGCTTTCTTT
CASTTQAGNTEAFF
>.|TRBV19|TRBJ2-4|.
TGTGCCAGTAGTAGCGGGTGGATAGCCAAAAACATTCAGTACTTC
CASSSGWIAKNIQYF
>.|TRBV19|TRBJ1-4|.
TGTGCCAGTAGAGGGGGAGTGGGGGCTGGAAACTCGGAAAAACTGTTTTTT
CASRGGVGAGNSEKLFF
>.|TRBV2|TRBJ1-1|.
TGTGCCAGCATACTCCACTCGGGGATCAGAGAAGCTTTCTTT
CASILHSGIREAFF
>.|TRBV5-6|TRBJ1-2|.
TGTGCCAGCAGCTTGGACCGGGGCTATGGCTACACCTTC
CASSLDRGYGYTF
>.|TRBV6-4|TRBJ2-1|.
TGTGCCAGCAGTGACTCGTGGACGGGGGGCCAAGGGGTTCTATTCTTC
CASSDSWTGGQGVLFF
>.|TRBV6-4|TRBJ2-3|.
TGTGCCAGCAGTGAGTCTAGCGCTACAGATACGCAGTATTTT
CASSESSATDTQYF
>.|TRBV27|TRBJ2-7|once
TGTGCCAGCAGTTTAATCATCGGGTCCCCCTACGAGCAGTACTTC
CASSLIIGSPYEQYF
>.|TRBV12-3/TRBV12-4|TRBJ2-5|.
TGTGCCAGCAGTTACTTGGAGACCCAGTACTTC
CASSYLETQYF
>TRBD1|TRBV19|TRBJ1-4|.
TGTGCCAGTAGTAACCAGGGGGCCCTGAGCGAAAAACTGTTTTTT
CASSNQGALSEKLFF
>.|TRBV5-1|TRBJ2-3|.
TGCGCCAGCAGCTTGATCCCTAGCACCACAGACACGCAGTATTTT
CASSLIPSTTDTQYF
>TRBD2|TRBV14|TRBJ2-1|.
TGTGCCAGCAGCCAAGAGGGACTAGCGGGAGTCTTGTACAATGAGCAGTTCTTC
CASSQEGLAGVLYNEQFF
>.|TRBV4-3|TRBJ1-5|.
TGCGCCAGCAGCCAAGGGCAGGGTGGCGGCAATCAGCCCCAGCATTTT
CASSQGQGGGNQPQHF
>TRBD1|TRBV29-1|TRBJ1-6|.
TGCAGCGTCGGACAGGGGCGTAATTCACCCCTCCACTTT
CSVGQGRNSPLHF
>TRBD2|TRBV18|TRBJ2-1|.
TGTGCCAGCTCCCAGCGGACTAGCGGGGACAATGAGCAGTTCTTC
CASSQRTSGDNEQFF
>TRBD1|TRBV28|TRBJ2-7|.
TGTGCCAGCAGTTCCCCCGCGACAGGGGGATACGAGCAGTACTTC
CASSSPATGGYEQYF
>.|TRBV2|TRBJ2-5|few
TGTGCCAGCAGTGGGGCTCGGACAGGGAGGGAAGAGACCCAGTACTTC
CASSGARTGREETQYF